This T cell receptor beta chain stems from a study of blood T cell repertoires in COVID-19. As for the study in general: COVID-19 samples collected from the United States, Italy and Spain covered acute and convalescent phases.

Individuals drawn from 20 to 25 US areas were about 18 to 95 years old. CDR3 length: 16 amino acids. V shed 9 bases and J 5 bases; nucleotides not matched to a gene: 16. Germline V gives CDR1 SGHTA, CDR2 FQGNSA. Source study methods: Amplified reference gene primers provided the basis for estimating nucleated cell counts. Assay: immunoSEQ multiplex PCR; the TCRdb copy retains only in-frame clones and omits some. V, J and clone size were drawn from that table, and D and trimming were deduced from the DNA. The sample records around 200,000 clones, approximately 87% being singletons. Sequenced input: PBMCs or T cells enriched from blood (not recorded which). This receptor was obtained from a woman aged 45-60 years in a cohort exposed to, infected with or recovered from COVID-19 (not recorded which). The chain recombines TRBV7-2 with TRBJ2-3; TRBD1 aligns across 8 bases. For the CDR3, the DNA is TGTGCCAGTAGTTCTCGACAGGGGCCTACAAGAGATACGCAGTATTTT. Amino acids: CASSSRQGPTRDTQYF.